The 20 T cell receptor beta chains given below trace back to one sample, sequenced in a study of T cell responses to AZD1222 COVID-19 vaccine. The repertoire was sequenced with immunoSEQ multiplex PCR; TCRdb's copy has only in-frame clones and lacks some. The table lists some 100,000 clones, around 87% of them singletons. This material consisted of peripheral blood, taken 28 days after the second AZD1222 dose. Source of these receptors: an adult who received the AZD1222 COVID-19 vaccine.

The rearrangement joins TRBV7-9 to TRBJ2-7, with D perhaps TRBD1 (5 bases). This CDR3 has 14 amino acids. Germline lookup yields CDR1 SEHNR and CDR2 FQNEAQ (reference sequence). V gave up 3 bases and J gave up 2 bases, with 11 bases separating them. The CDR3 bases are TGTGCCAGCAGCTTTAACAGGCCGCCCTACGAGCAGTACTTC. This translates into CASSFNRPPYEQYF.

This clone showed up just once. V usage is TRBV6-5 and J usage is TRBJ2-6; no reliable D call. V gave up 8 bases and J gave up 0 bases, with 8 bases separating them. The CDR3 extends over 14 amino acids. Germline V gene sequence: CDR1 MNHEY, CDR2 SVGAGI. The DNA for the CDR3 is TGTGCCAGCCCGGCCCCCTCTGGGGCCAACGTCCTGACTTTC. Translation: CASPAPSGANVLTF.

The chain carries TRBV30 and TRBJ1-5; D not resolved. V dropped 2 bases and J dropped 0 bases, with 8 bases sitting between them. This CDR3 spans 14 amino acids. Germline assignment: CDR1 GTSNPN and CDR2 SVGIG (reference sequence). The CDR3 loop reads CAWSLEYSNQPQHF. CDR3 bases: TGTGCCTGGAGTTTGGAATATAGCAATCAGCCCCAGCATTTT.

The gene calls are TRBV7-9 and TRBJ2-1; possibly TRBD2 for D (5 bases). From germline, CDR1 is SEHNR and CDR2 FQNEAQ (reference sequence). V lost 5 bases, J lost 3 bases, and 8 bases lay in between. The CDR3 totals 13 residues. The DNA for the CDR3 is TGTGCCAGCAGCCGCCGGGACTACAATGAGCAGTTCTTC. Residues: CASSRRDYNEQFF.

This chain connects TRBV6-5 to TRBJ1-4; 8 bases match TRBD1. This CDR3 comprises 13 residues. Germline CDR1 reads MNHEY; CDR2 reads SVGAGI. J was trimmed by 7 bases and V by 7 bases; bases with no gene match: 5. CDR3 in DNA: TGTGCCAGCATACAGGGGGGTACTGAAAAACTGTTTTTT. The encoded protein is CASIQGGTEKLFF.

The V and J genes are TRBV7-9 and TRBJ1-5, with 7 bases matching TRBD1. With V trimmed by 1 base and J by 0 bases, 6 bases remained unmatched. Germline V lookup: CDR1 SEHNR, CDR2 FQNEAQ (reference sequence). The length of the CDR3 is 17 residues. The CDR3 loop reads CASSLGVTGISNQPQHF. The CDR3 DNA sequence: TGTGCCAGCAGCTTAGGGGTGACAGGGATTAGCAATCAGCCCCAGCATTTT.

This chain connects TRBV13 to TRBJ2-7; 9 bases are shared with TRBD2. Looked up from germline, CDR1 is PRHDT and CDR2 is FYEKMQ (reference sequence). J gave up 4 bases and V 5 bases, and 9 bases lay outside the gene matches. The CDR3 is 15 amino acids. This CDR3 reads CASSHERGDYYEQYF. The CDR3, as DNA: TGTGCCAGCAGCCACGAGCGGGGGGACTATTACGAGCAGTACTTC.

The chain couples TRBV10-3 to TRBJ1-1, with D perhaps matching TRBD1 (6 bases). V gave up 5 bases and J gave up 1 base, with 11 bases separating them. The CDR3 totals 14 residues. The germline gives CDR1 ENHRY, CDR2 SYGVKD. The CDR3 protein is CAISIGTKNTEAFF. The CDR3 DNA follows: TGTGCCATCAGTATCGGGACAAAGAACACTGAAGCTTTCTTT.

The gene calls are TRBV7-2 and TRBJ1-5, with D hard to call. V lost 5 bases and J 7 bases, leaving 18 bases between the germline ends. There are 15 residues in the CDR3. The germline V gene encodes CDR1 SGHTA and CDR2 FQGNSA. CDR3 sequence: CASSHPLRVGQPQHF. CDR3 DNA sequence: TGTGCCAGCAGCCACCCTCTCCGGGTTGGACAGCCCCAGCATTTT. The whole variable domain, remainder taken from reference TRBV7-2 and TRBJ1-5, is GAGVSQSPSNKVTEKGKDVELRCDPISGHTALYWYRQSLGQGLEFLIYFQGNSAPDKSGLPSDRFSAERTGGSVSTLTIQRTQQEDSAVYLCASSHPLRVGQPQHFGDGTRLSIL.

The J gene is TRBJ2-3, the V gene TRBV19, with no clear D. Per germline, CDR1 LNHDA and CDR2 SQIVND (reference sequence). The V end lost 4 bases, the J end lost 8 bases, and 13 bases lay between the germline ends. This CDR3 is built from 13 residues. Here the CDR3 reads CASSNGLVSTQYF. CDR3 bases: TGTGCCAGTAGTAATGGGTTGGTGAGTACGCAGTATTTT.

V usage is TRBV24-1 and J usage is TRBJ2-5; D not certain. This CDR3 region has 11 residues. V gave up 5 bases and J gave up 7 bases, with 7 bases separating them. Germline V gene data show CDR1 as KGHDR and CDR2 as SFDVKD. The CDR3 nucleotides read TGTGCCACCAGTGCCTACGGGACCCAGTACTTC. Translating it yields CATSAYGTQYF.

The chain recombines TRBV4-2 with TRBJ2-1; D remains ambiguous. Trimming left V 2 bases short and J 10 bases short, with 12 bases between. The germline V gene encodes CDR1 LGHNA and CDR2 YNFKEQ. The length of the CDR3 is 13 residues. In DNA form, the CDR3 reads TGTGCCAGCAGCCAAACTGGCAGTCGGGAGCAGTTCTTC. It encodes CASSQTGSREQFF.

This sequence joins TRBV7-2 and TRBJ1-2; TRBD1 agrees at 7 bases. The junction had 5 bases not matched to a gene; V was cut back by 6 bases and J by 1 base. There are 14 residues in the CDR3. Germline-derived CDR1 and CDR2 are SGHTA and FQGNSA. CDR3 sequence reads: CASRRDSNNYGYTF. The CDR3, as DNA: TGTGCCAGCAGAAGGGACAGCAATAACTATGGCTACACCTTC.

This clone was seen a single time. The rearrangement joins TRBV5-6 to TRBJ1-2; D not certain. Germline V gene lookup returns CDR1 SGHDT and CDR2 YYEEEE. Trimming shortened V by 0 bases and J by 1 base, and 10 bases separated the two germline ends. The CDR3 consists of 15 residues. CDR3 in DNA: TGTGCCAGCAGCTTGGATTTAGGGAATAACTATGGCTACACCTTC. Amino acids: CASSLDLGNNYGYTF.

This chain links TRBV27 with TRBJ1-2; D may be TRBD1 (5 bases). Germline CDR1 reads MNHEY; CDR2 reads SMNVEV (reference sequence). The CDR3 is made up of 12 amino acids. Deletions cut 5 bases from V and 6 bases from J, with 10 bases between. The CDR3 bases are TGTGCCAGCAGTCACAGGAATGATGGCTACACCTTC. It encodes CASSHRNDGYTF.

This chain uses TRBV7-9 with TRBJ1-2; 8 bases line up with TRBD1. The CDR3 extends over 13 amino acids. Trimming removed 5 bases from V and 6 bases from J; junction bases left unmatched: 5. Germline V gene data show CDR1 as SEHNR and CDR2 as FQNEAQ (reference sequence). DNA of the CDR3: TGTGCCAGCAGCCCGGGGACAGGCCATGGCTACACCTTC. The encoded protein is CASSPGTGHGYTF. The variable domain in full, completed from reference TRBV7-9 and TRBJ1-2, reads DTGVSQNPRHKITKRGQNVTFRCDPISEHNRLYWYRQTLGQGPEFLTYFQNEAQLEKSRLLSDRFSAERPKGSFSTLEIQRTEQGDSAMYLCASSPGTGHGYTFGSGTRLTVV.

The genes are TRBV18 and TRBJ1-6, with 9 bases aligning to TRBD1. The CDR3 is 15 residues long. V dropped 3 bases and J dropped 9; count of bases not matched to a gene: 6. Germline values: CDR1 KGHSH, CDR2 LQKENI. The CDR3 bases are TGTGCCAGCTCACCGGACAGGGGAGTGGGTTCACCCCTCCACTTT. The encoded protein is CASSPDRGVGSPLHF.

The chain uses TRBV7-2 and TRBJ2-5; D is ambiguous. The CDR3 sequence is 16 residues long. Germline V gene data show CDR1 as SGHTA and CDR2 as FQGNSA. Trimming took 4 bases from V and 0 from J, leaving 15 bases between them. CDR3 DNA sequence: TGTGCCAGCAGCTATTTGTCTGGGCGGTACCAAGAGACCCAGTACTTC. It specifies CASSYLSGRYQETQYF.

V and J are TRBV29-1 and TRBJ2-5; D ambiguous. This CDR3 comprises 14 residues. Germline V gene lookup returns CDR1 SQVTM and CDR2 ANQGSEA. The V end lost 3 bases, the J end lost 4 bases, and 15 bases lay between the germline ends. The CDR3 nucleotides read TGCAGCGTTGAGTTAGCCGGGCGTGGAGAGACCCAGTACTTC. It encodes CSVELAGRGETQYF.

V is TRBV19 and J is TRBJ1-4; maybe TRBD1 (6 bases). V dropped 5 bases and J dropped 5 bases, with 9 bases sitting between them. The length of the CDR3 is 13 residues. CDR1 LNHDA and CDR2 SQIVND come from the germline V gene (reference sequence). CDR3: CASSVDRNEKLFF. DNA of the CDR3: TGTGCCAGTAGTGTCGACAGGAATGAAAAACTGTTTTTT.